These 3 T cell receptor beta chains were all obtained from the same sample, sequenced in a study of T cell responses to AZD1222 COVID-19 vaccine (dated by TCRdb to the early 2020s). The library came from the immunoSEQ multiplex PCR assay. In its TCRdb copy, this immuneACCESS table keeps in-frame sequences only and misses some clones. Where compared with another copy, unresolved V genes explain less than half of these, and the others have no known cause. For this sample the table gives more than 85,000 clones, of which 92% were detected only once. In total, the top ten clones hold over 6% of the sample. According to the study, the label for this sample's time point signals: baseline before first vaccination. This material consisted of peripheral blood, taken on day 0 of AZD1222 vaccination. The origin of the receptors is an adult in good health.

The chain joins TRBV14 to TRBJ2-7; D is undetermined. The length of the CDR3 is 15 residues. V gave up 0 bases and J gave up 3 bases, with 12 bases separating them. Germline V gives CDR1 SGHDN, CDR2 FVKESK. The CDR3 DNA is TGTGCCAGCAGCCAAGATTACGGCAGGAGCTACGAGCAGTACTTC. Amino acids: CASSQDYGRSYEQYF.

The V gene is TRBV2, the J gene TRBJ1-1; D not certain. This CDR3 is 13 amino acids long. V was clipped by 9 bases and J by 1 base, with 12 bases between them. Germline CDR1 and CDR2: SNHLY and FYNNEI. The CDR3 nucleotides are TGTGCCAGTTTACAGCTCGGGAACACTGAAGCTTTCTTT. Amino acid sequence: CASLQLGNTEAFF.

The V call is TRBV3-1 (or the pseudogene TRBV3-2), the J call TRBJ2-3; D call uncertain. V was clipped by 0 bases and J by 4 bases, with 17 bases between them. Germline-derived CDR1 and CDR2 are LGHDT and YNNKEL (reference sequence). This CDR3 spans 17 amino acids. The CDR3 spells CASSQDSPYRSADTQYF. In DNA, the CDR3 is TGTGCCAGCAGCCAAGACAGTCCCTATAGAAGTGCAGATACGCAGTATTTT.